Each of the 4 T cell receptor beta chains below was sequenced from the same sample in a study of T cells in localized non-small cell lung cancer. Profiled with immunoSEQ multiplex PCR; TCRdb holds only in-frame clones, not every one. The sample lists about 14,000 clones; more than 65% were seen once. This material consisted of peripheral blood, taken before any cancer treatment. All receptors come from an older female donor with stage I squamous cell lung carcinoma.

The chain employs TRBV18 and TRBJ2-3; 8 bases match TRBD2. CDR3 size: 17 residues. V trimming: 2 bases; J trimming: 2 bases; junction bases outside the gene matches: 9. The germline gives CDR1 KGHSH, CDR2 LQKENI. The CDR3 loop reads CASSPVAGGPATDTQYF. The DNA of the CDR3 is TGTGCCAGCTCACCAGTCGCGGGGGGACCCGCCACAGATACGCAGTATTTT.

The rearrangement uses TRBV9 and TRBJ2-1; D remains ambiguous. The CDR3 is 11 residues long. V lost 4 bases and J lost 8, with 7 bases in between. In germline, CDR1 is SGDLS, CDR2 YYNGEE. Here the CDR3 reads CASSSRDEQFF. CDR3 DNA: TGTGCCAGCAGCTCGCGCGATGAGCAGTTCTTC.

The genes are TRBV5-5 and TRBJ1-2, with unresolved D. Trimming stripped 4 bases from V and 5 bases from J, with 12 bases between. Germline CDR1 reads SGHKS; CDR2 reads YYEKEE (reference sequence). This CDR3 contains 13 residues. CDR3: CASSLRVGYGYTF. The CDR3 nucleotides read TGTGCCAGCAGCCTCCGGGTAGGGTATGGCTACACCTTC. The variable domain in full, with the rest retrieved from reference TRBV5-5 and TRBJ1-2, is DAGVTQSPTHLIKTRGQQVTLRCSPISGHKSVSWYQQVLGQGPQFIFQYYEKEERGRGNFPDRFSARQFPNYSSELNVNALLLGDSALYLCASSLRVGYGYTFGSGTRLTVV.

This chain links TRBV19 with TRBJ1-1; no reliable D call. In germline, CDR1 is LNHDA, CDR2 SQIVND (reference sequence). The CDR3 length is 14 residues. Trimming took off 4 bases at V and 1 base at J, with 10 bases between the two ends. CDR3 protein: CASSTWTGNTEAFF. The DNA of the CDR3 is TGTGCCAGTAGTACCTGGACGGGGAACACTGAAGCTTTCTTT.